Below, 21 T cell receptor beta chains from the same sample are listed, as sequenced in a study of blood T cell repertoires in COVID-19. The data were produced by immunoSEQ multiplex PCR, yet TCRdb's version contains in-frame clones alone and is incomplete. The sample includes around 250,000 clones, about 83% seen only once; the top ten take approximately 2%. The sample consisted of peripheral blood. These receptors all stem from a young man who had recovered from COVID-19.

The CDR3 nucleotides are TGTGCCAGCAGCCTGGGACTTCAAGAGACCCAGTACTTC. Translation: CASSLGLQETQYF. The rearrangement joins TRBV11-1 to TRBJ2-5; D perhaps matches TRBD2 (6 bases). Germline V CDR1 and CDR2: SGHAT, FQDESV (reference sequence). Trimming removed 5 bases at V and 2 bases at J, with 9 bases between. The CDR3 is made up of 13 amino acids.

The CDR3 protein is CASSRGGGNGYGYTF. The DNA for the CDR3 is TGTGCCAGCAGTCGCGGGGGGGGGAATGGCTATGGCTACACCTTC. V is TRBV27 and J is TRBJ1-2; possible D gene TRBD1, 5 bases. The V and J ends lost 5 bases and 4 bases respectively, with 17 bases between them. CDR1 is MNHEY and CDR2 is SMNVEV in the germline V gene (reference sequence). The CDR3 totals 15 residues.

V and J are TRBV5-6 and TRBJ2-3; 11 positions agree with TRBD2. The CDR3 contains 15 residues. The V gene end was trimmed by 0 bases and the J gene end by 8 bases; junction bases not matched to a gene: 5. Per germline, CDR1 SGHDT and CDR2 YYEEEE. The CDR3: CASSLVSSGGTTQYF. In DNA form, the CDR3 reads TGTGCCAGCAGCTTGGTTTCTAGCGGGGGGACTACGCAGTATTTT.

This chain uses TRBV6-4 with TRBJ2-7; 7 bases are shared with TRBD1. V trimming: 6 bases; J trimming: 0 bases; junction bases outside the gene matches: 14. Looked up from germline, CDR1 is MRHNA and CDR2 is SNTAGT. This CDR3 comprises 17 residues. This chain's CDR3 is CASSVQNRRGSSYEQYV. The CDR3 coding sequence is TGTGCCAGCAGCGTACAAAATCGCAGGGGGAGCTCCTACGAGCAGTACGTC.

V usage is TRBV3-1 (or the pseudogene TRBV3-2) and J usage is TRBJ2-7; tentatively, D is TRBD2 (5 bases). V lost 3 bases to trimming and J lost 7 bases, with 10 bases between them. The CDR3 is made up of 12 amino acids. Germline assignment: CDR1 LGHDT and CDR2 YNNKEL (reference sequence). DNA for the CDR3: TGTGCCAGCAGCCACAGAAGGGAGGAGCAGTACTTC. It is translated as CASSHRREEQYF.

This sequence joins TRBV7-9 and TRBJ2-1; 8 nucleotides align to TRBD2. In germline, CDR1 is SEHNR, CDR2 FQNEAQ (reference sequence). CDR3 length: 18 amino acids. V trimming: 4 bases; J trimming: 5 bases; junction bases outside the gene matches: 16. In DNA, the CDR3 is TGTGCCAGCAGCTCCTTACCTTGGACTAGCCTAAAGAACAATGAGCAGTTCTTC. It translates to CASSSLPWTSLKNNEQFF.

V and J are TRBV4-2 and TRBJ2-3; D is perhaps TRBD2 (6 bases). The CDR3 extends over 16 amino acids. The V end was cut by 0 bases, the J end by 4 bases, with 14 bases between. CDR1 is LGHNA, CDR2 YNFKEQ, per germline. The chain's CDR3 is CASSQERRGGSDTQYF. CDR3 bases: TGTGCCAGCAGCCAAGAAAGGCGGGGTGGGTCAGATACGCAGTATTTT.

The rearrangement joins TRBV18 to TRBJ2-7, with TRBD1 identical over 10 bases. J was trimmed by 2 bases and V by 3 bases; bases with no gene match: 4. Germline CDR1 KGHSH, CDR2 LQKENI. The CDR3 length is 15 residues. For the CDR3, the DNA is TGTGCCAGCTCACCTCCGGGACAGGGGACCTACGAGCAGTACTTC. Its protein is CASSPPGQGTYEQYF.

This clone has more than one count but fewer than ten. The chain is built from TRBV6-5 and TRBJ2-1; possibly TRBD1 for D (6 bases). CDR1 MNHEY and CDR2 SVGAGI come from the germline V gene. V was pared by 6 bases and J by 10 bases, with 16 bases between. This CDR3 is built from 13 residues. The CDR3 region is CASSPMQGSEQFF. CDR3 bases: TGTGCCAGCAGCCCGATGCAGGGGAGCGAGCAGTTCTTC.

The chain is built from TRBV5-4 and TRBJ2-2; D not resolved. The CDR3 has 15 residues. Trimming removed 0 bases from V and 1 base from J, with 7 bases in between. Germline V gene lookup returns CDR1 SGHNT and CDR2 YYREEE (reference sequence). In DNA, the CDR3 is TGTGCCAGCAGCTTGGGTGCGGAGAACACCGGGGAGCTGTTTTTT. Translated, it gives CASSLGAENTGELFF.

The rearrangement links TRBV7-3 to TRBJ2-1, with D possibly being TRBD2 (5 bases). CDR1 is SGHTA, CDR2 FQGTGA, per germline. The V and J ends lost 5 bases and 6 bases respectively, with 14 bases between them. CDR3 length equals 14 residues. The CDR3 DNA reads as TGTGCCAGCAGCCCGGACTCGTGGAGCAATGAGCAGTTCTTC. This codes for CASSPDSWSNEQFF.

This chain uses TRBV30 with TRBJ2-3; D not certain. Trimming removed 4 bases from V and 5 bases from J, with 19 bases in between. CDR1 and CDR2 (germline): GTSNPN, SVGIG (reference sequence). This CDR3 is 15 amino acids long. The CDR3 DNA sequence: TGTGCCTGGATCCGCTTCGGCAGCTCAGGAGATACGCAGTATTTT. Translated: CAWIRFGSSGDTQYF.

This chain joins TRBV5-1 and TRBJ1-6; possibly TRBD1 for D (6 bases). V lost 6 bases to trimming and J lost 9 bases, with 19 bases between them. CDR3 length: 15 amino acids. From germline, CDR1 is SGHRS and CDR2 YFSETQ. CDR3 in amino acids: CASTPGGQGSSPLHF. The CDR3 nucleotides read TGCGCCAGCACGCCCGGGGGGCAGGGAAGTTCACCCCTCCACTTT.

J is TRBJ1-1 and V is TRBV5-1; no clear D gene. The CDR3 has 14 amino acids. The V end lost 0 bases, the J end lost 4 bases, and 10 bases lay between the germline ends. Germline V gives CDR1 SGHRS, CDR2 YFSETQ. CDR3 loop: CASSLGQPGTEAFF. The CDR3 region has the DNA TGCGCCAGCAGCTTGGGGCAGCCGGGCACTGAAGCTTTCTTT.

This clone was counted once. V and J are TRBV7-8 and TRBJ1-1; D is ambiguous. Germline values: CDR1 SGHVS, CDR2 FQNEAQ. This CDR3 has 14 amino acids. With 7 bases removed from V and 5 bases from J, the gap between germline ends came to 17 bases. The CDR3 DNA reads TGTGCCAGCACCCTGGGAGGAGGGAGTACTGAAGCTTTCTTT. This translates into CASTLGGGSTEAFF.

J is TRBJ1-4 and V is TRBV7-8, with TRBD1 matching over 7 bases. Germline V lookup: CDR1 SGHVS, CDR2 FQNEAQ. The CDR3 loop spans 15 amino acids. J was trimmed by 2 bases and V by 5 bases; bases with no gene match: 5. CDR3 in amino acids: CASSRAGQTNEKLFF. The CDR3 region has the DNA TGTGCCAGCAGCCGAGCGGGACAGACTAATGAAAAACTGTTTTTT.

The genes are TRBV19 and TRBJ2-5, with 7 bases lining up with TRBD2. The V segment lost 9 bases and the J segment 2 bases; nucleotides outside the gene matches: 15. The CDR3 is made up of 16 amino acids. Germline CDR1 reads LNHDA; CDR2 reads SQIVND (reference sequence). CDR3 region: CASRDRLGGKQETQYF. In nucleotides, the CDR3 is TGTGCCAGCAGAGATCGGCTCGGGGGGAAACAAGAGACCCAGTACTTC.

The chain is built from TRBV24-1 and TRBJ2-3; 9 nucleotides agree with TRBD2. J lost 0 bases, V lost 0 bases, and 3 bases had no gene match. Germline CDR1 reads KGHDR; CDR2 reads SFDVKD. The CDR3 is 17 amino acids. CDR3 sequence: CATSDLRLAGSTDTQYF. CDR3 bases: TGTGCCACCAGTGATTTGCGTCTAGCGGGAAGCACAGATACGCAGTATTTT.

The rearrangement uses TRBV28 and TRBJ1-1; D gene unclear. Germline values: CDR1 MDHEN, CDR2 SYDVKM. Deletions cut 1 base from V and 0 bases from J, with 9 bases between. This CDR3 has 15 amino acids. The CDR3 protein is CASSLSTLLNTEAFF. The CDR3, as DNA: TGTGCCAGCAGTTTATCTACGCTTTTGAACACTGAAGCTTTCTTT.

The V and J genes are TRBV4-1 and TRBJ2-7; D is perhaps TRBD1 (6 bases). CDR3 size: 17 residues. V was pared by 4 bases and J by 1 base, with 20 bases between. Per the germline V gene, CDR1 is MGHRA and CDR2 is YSYEKL. The CDR3, as DNA: TGCGCCAGCAGCCCTGCGTTACAGGGTAGGAGTTCCTACGAGCAGTACTTC. This sequence encodes CASSPALQGRSSYEQYF.

The chain combines TRBV24-1 with TRBJ2-1; 8 positions agree with TRBD1. Germline V CDR1 and CDR2: KGHDR, SFDVKD. Unmatched junction bases numbered 11, after V lost 3 bases and J lost 5 bases. The CDR3 is 17 residues long. The CDR3 reads CATSDGRTGSMNNEQFF. CDR3 nucleotide sequence: TGTGCCACCAGTGATGGCAGGACAGGGTCGATGAACAATGAGCAGTTCTTC.